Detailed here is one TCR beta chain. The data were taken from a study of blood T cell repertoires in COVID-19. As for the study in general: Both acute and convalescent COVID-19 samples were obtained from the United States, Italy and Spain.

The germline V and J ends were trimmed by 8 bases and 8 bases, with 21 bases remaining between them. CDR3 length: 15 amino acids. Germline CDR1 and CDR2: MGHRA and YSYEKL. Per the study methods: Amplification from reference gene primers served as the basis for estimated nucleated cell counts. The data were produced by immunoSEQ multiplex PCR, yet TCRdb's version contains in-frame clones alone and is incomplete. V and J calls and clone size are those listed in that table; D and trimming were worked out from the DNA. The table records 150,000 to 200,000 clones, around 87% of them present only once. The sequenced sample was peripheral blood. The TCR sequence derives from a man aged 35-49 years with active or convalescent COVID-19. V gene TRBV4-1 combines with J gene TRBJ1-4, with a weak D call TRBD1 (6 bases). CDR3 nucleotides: TGCGCCAGCCACCGGGCGGGAGGGGGGAGAGAAAAACTGTTTTTT. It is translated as CASHRAGGGREKLFF.